What follows are 31 T cell receptor beta chains derived from one specimen sequenced in a study of T cell responses to AZD1222 COVID-19 vaccine. Clones were read by immunoSEQ multiplex PCR, and TCRdb kept only the in-frame ones, dropping some. The sample consists of about 78,000 clones, nearly 90% of them appearing once. The sample in question was peripheral blood, obtained on day 0 of MenACWY control vaccination. The receptor source for this set is an adult in good health.

The rearrangement joins TRBV4-3 to TRBJ2-3; TRBD2 might be the D (6 bases). CDR1 is LGHNA, CDR2 YSLEER, per germline. This CDR3 is built from 16 residues. V lost 0 bases, J lost 0 bases, and 10 bases lay in between. CDR3 amino acids: CASSQDQAGSTDTQYF. CDR3 nucleotides: TGCGCCAGCAGCCAAGATCAGGCGGGGAGCACAGATACGCAGTATTTT.

This clone was recorded only once. The genes are TRBV14 and TRBJ2-3, with D possibly matching TRBD1 (5 bases). The V gene's germline CDR1 is SGHDN and CDR2 FVKESK. The CDR3 sequence is 16 residues long. Trimming shortened V by 1 base and J by 0 bases, and 11 bases separated the two germline ends. The CDR3 sequence: CASSQVGASSTDTQYF. The CDR3 DNA is TGTGCCAGCAGCCAAGTTGGGGCCAGTAGCACAGATACGCAGTATTTT.

V is TRBV9 and J is TRBJ1-2; 8 bases match TRBD1. In germline, CDR1 is SGDLS, CDR2 YYNGEE. The CDR3 is 13 amino acids. The junction had 6 bases not matched to a gene; V was cut back by 4 bases and J by 7 bases. The CDR3 sequence is CASSPGQGGGYTF. CDR3 sequence (DNA): TGTGCCAGCAGCCCCGGACAGGGTGGTGGCTACACCTTC.

In its sample, this clone was seen once. The rearrangement uses TRBV7-8 and TRBJ1-6; D not resolved. This CDR3 is built from 12 residues. In germline, CDR1 is SGHVS, CDR2 FQNEAQ. Trimming shortened V by 5 bases and J by 9 bases, and 8 bases separated the two germline ends. The CDR3 protein is CASSPQSSPLHF. CDR3 nucleotides: TGTGCCAGCAGCCCACAAAGTTCACCCCTCCACTTT.

This clone appeared once. This rearrangement joins TRBV29-1 to TRBJ2-3; TRBD1 is a possible D gene (6 bases). CDR1 is SQVTM and CDR2 is ANQGSEA in the germline V gene. The CDR3 has 15 residues. Between the trimmed V and J ends, which lost 7 bases and 0 bases, there was a span of 17 bases. In nucleotides, the CDR3 is TGCAGCGCTGCACAGGGAACGGGTAGCACAGATACGCAGTATTTT. This gives the protein CSAAQGTGSTDTQYF.

The rearrangement uses TRBV7-9 and TRBJ1-1; D remains ambiguous. The V and J ends lost 1 base and 5 bases respectively, with 11 bases between them. The germline V gene encodes CDR1 SEHNR and CDR2 FQNEAQ (reference sequence). There are 14 residues in the CDR3. The CDR3 spells CASSLETEGTEAFF. CDR3 sequence (DNA): TGTGCCAGCAGCTTAGAGACCGAGGGAACTGAAGCTTTCTTT.

The chain uses TRBV19 and TRBJ2-7; perhaps TRBD1 as D (5 bases). CDR3 length equals 14 residues. Between the trimmed V and J ends, which lost 5 bases and 3 bases, there was a span of 14 bases. CDR1 is LNHDA and CDR2 is SQIVND in the germline V gene (reference sequence). Here the CDR3 DNA reads TGTGCCAGTAGTTTTCCGGGCAGGGTCTACGAGCAGTACTTC. The encoded protein is CASSFPGRVYEQYF.

The V call is TRBV4-1, the J call TRBJ2-1; 8 positions match TRBD2. After removal of 1 base from V and 2 bases from J, the junction contained 4 bases not matched to a gene. Germline V gene lookup returns CDR1 MGHRA and CDR2 YSYEKL. The CDR3 is made up of 16 amino acids. The CDR3 is CASSQVPGLAYNEQFF. Written as DNA, the CDR3 is TGCGCCAGCAGCCAAGTCCCGGGACTAGCCTACAATGAGCAGTTCTTC.

This CDR3 reads CASRPLAGGYEQYF. CDR3 DNA sequence: TGTGCCAGCAGACCCCTAGCGGGGGGTTACGAGCAGTACTTC. The rearrangement links TRBV7-2 to TRBJ2-7; TRBD2 matches at 11 bases. The V gene end was trimmed by 6 bases and the J gene end by 4 bases; junction bases not matched to a gene: 5. In germline, CDR1 is SGHTA, CDR2 FQGNSA. The CDR3 totals 14 residues.

The rearrangement joins TRBV7-6 to TRBJ2-7, with 11 bases aligning to TRBD1. This CDR3 has 18 amino acids. Germline loops: CDR1 SGHVS, CDR2 FNYEAQ. The trim removed 1 base at V and 0 bases at J, leaving 8 bases unmatched. The CDR3 DNA sequence: TGTGCCAGCAGCTTAGGGACAGGGGGCCCGGCGGGCTCCTACGAGCAGTACTTC. Protein product: CASSLGTGGPAGSYEQYF.

The rearrangement links TRBV24-1 to TRBJ1-5, with 7 positions matching TRBD1. Trimming at V came to 7 bases and at J to 7 bases, leaving 9 bases not matched to a gene. The CDR3 totals 14 residues. Germline lookup yields CDR1 KGHDR and CDR2 SFDVKD. CDR3 protein: CATSAGGVGQPQHF. The CDR3 nucleotides read TGTGCCACCAGCGCAGGGGGGGTAGGGCAGCCCCAGCATTTT.

The CDR3 here is CSGIGQGGYEQYF. CDR3 bases: TGCAGCGGAATCGGACAGGGCGGCTACGAGCAGTACTTC. This chain connects TRBV29-1 to TRBJ2-7, with 8 bases fitting TRBD1. V shed 7 bases and J 3 bases; nucleotides not matched to a gene: 8. Looked up from germline, CDR1 is SQVTM and CDR2 is ANQGSEA. The CDR3 runs to 13 residues.

The gene calls are TRBV12-5 and TRBJ2-1; TRBD1 aligns across 8 bases. J gave up 7 bases and V 7 bases, and 6 bases lay outside the gene matches. The CDR3 is 13 residues long. The germline CDR1 and CDR2 sequences are LGHNT and FRNRAP. DNA of the CDR3: TGTGCTAGTGCAGGGGGCAATCCGAATGAGCAGTTCTTC. It is translated as CASAGGNPNEQFF.

The rearrangement links TRBV5-3 to TRBJ1-1; no clear D gene. TRBV5-3 counts as an open reading frame of uncertain function. V lost 2 bases to trimming and J lost 6 bases, with 11 bases between them. The CDR3 totals 13 residues. DNA for the CDR3: TGTGCCAGAAGCTTTAGGGAAAGCGCTGAAGCTTTCTTT. It codes for CARSFRESAEAFF.

This CDR3 is CASSEMVGNTGELFF. The CDR3 DNA reads TGTGCCAGCAGTGAAATGGTGGGGAACACCGGGGAGCTGTTTTTT. V and J are TRBV6-1 and TRBJ2-2; D unclear. CDR1 MNHNS and CDR2 SASEGT come from the germline V gene. Trimming removed 2 bases at V and 1 base at J, with 8 bases between. This CDR3 comprises 15 residues.

This sequence joins TRBV19 and TRBJ2-3; D gene unclear. The CDR3 length is 12 residues. The ends were cut back, 4 bases at V and 5 bases at J, with 7 bases in the middle. Germline V CDR1 and CDR2: LNHDA, SQIVND (reference sequence). CDR3 amino acids: CASSSPGDTQYF. The CDR3 DNA reads TGTGCCAGTAGTAGCCCAGGAGATACGCAGTATTTT.

This chain joins TRBV7-2 and TRBJ1-2; perhaps TRBD1 as D (6 bases). Germline assignment: CDR1 SGHTA and CDR2 FQGNSA. CDR3 size: 14 residues. The ends were cut back, 5 bases at V and 6 bases at J, with 16 bases in the middle. DNA of the CDR3: TGTGCCAGCAGCCTTACAGGGATGTGGGATGGCTACACCTTC. This codes for CASSLTGMWDGYTF.

The rearrangement links TRBV7-2 to TRBJ2-2; 10 nucleotides line up with TRBD1. Losses at the gene ends were 8 bases for V and 4 bases for J; bases not matched to a gene: 13. Germline CDR1 SGHTA, CDR2 FQGNSA. This CDR3 region has 17 residues. The CDR3 nucleotides read TGTGCCAGCCCACTGGACAGGGGGTTTAGTGGCACCGGGGAGCTGTTTTTT. It codes for CASPLDRGFSGTGELFF.

The rearrangement joins TRBV7-9 to TRBJ2-3, with TRBD2 as a possible D gene (7 bases). This CDR3 contains 17 residues. With 4 bases removed from V and 4 bases from J, the gap between germline ends came to 21 bases. Germline loops: CDR1 SEHNR, CDR2 FQNEAQ (reference sequence). The CDR3, as DNA: TGTGCCAGCAGCTCCCCCCGGCACAGGGAGGGGGCAGATACGCAGTATTTT. Its translation: CASSSPRHREGADTQYF.

The CDR3 region is CASSSDPPLSEQYF. The CDR3 region has the DNA TGTGCCAGCAGCTCGGACCCCCCGCTTAGCGAGCAGTACTTC. The chain joins TRBV5-8 to TRBJ2-7, with D hard to call. The CDR3 has 14 residues. Germline CDR1 SGHTS, CDR2 YDEGEE. Trimming removed 3 bases at V and 6 bases at J, with 16 bases between.

This chain links TRBV18 with TRBJ2-7, with TRBD2 as a possible D gene (6 bases). The CDR3 covers 16 residues. Trimming took off 6 bases at V and 5 bases at J, with 23 bases between the two ends. Germline V CDR1 and CDR2: KGHSH, LQKENI. CDR3 amino acids: CASSPRARGIRDEQYF. CDR3 bases: TGTGCCAGCTCCCCCCGGGCTCGGGGGATTCGAGACGAGCAGTACTTC.

This chain connects TRBV10-2 to TRBJ1-1, with unresolved D. Trimming left V 8 bases short and J 1 base short, with 14 bases between. The CDR3 spans 14 residues. CDR1 is WSHSY, CDR2 SAAADI, per germline. CDR3 loop: CASRFFQSNTEAFF. The CDR3 DNA reads as TGCGCCAGCCGATTCTTTCAATCGAACACTGAAGCTTTCTTT.

This sequence joins TRBV13 and TRBJ2-2; no clear D gene. CDR3 length equals 16 residues. CDR1 PRHDT and CDR2 FYEKMQ come from the germline V gene (reference sequence). Trimming left V 5 bases short and J 0 bases short, with 13 bases between. CDR3 protein: CASSPRTGANTGELFF. The CDR3 coding sequence is TGTGCCAGCAGCCCCCGGACGGGCGCGAACACCGGGGAGCTGTTTTTT.

The chain's CDR3 is CASSDPGGLINQPQHF. The DNA of the CDR3 is TGTGCCAGCAGTGATCCCGGAGGACTGATCAATCAGCCCCAGCATTTT. This rearrangement joins TRBV2 to TRBJ1-5, with D hard to call. This CDR3 region has 16 residues. V was shortened by 3 bases and J by 3 bases, with 15 bases between the two germline ends. CDR1 is SNHLY and CDR2 is FYNNEI in the germline V gene.

The chain links TRBV7-8 to TRBJ1-1; D is uncertain. The V end was cut by 1 base, the J end by 4 bases, with 7 bases between. Germline V gene sequence: CDR1 SGHVS, CDR2 FQNEAQ. This CDR3 comprises 13 residues. CDR3 amino acids: CASSLVGFTEAFF. CDR3 bases: TGTGCCAGCAGCTTAGTGGGATTCACTGAAGCTTTCTTT. Full variable domain (missing parts from reference TRBV7-8 and TRBJ1-1): GAGVSQSPRYKVAKRGQDVALRCDPISGHVSLFWYQQALGQGPEFLTYFQNEAQLDKSGLPSDRFFAERPEGSVSTLKIQRTQQEDSAVYLCASSLVGFTEAFFGQGTRLTVV.

V gene TRBV27 combines with J gene TRBJ1-1; 8 bases match TRBD1. The CDR3 has 14 amino acids. Germline V CDR1 and CDR2: MNHEY, SMNVEV (reference sequence). Losses at the gene ends were 7 bases for V and 4 bases for J; bases not matched to a gene: 8. CDR3 in DNA: TGTGCCAGCACCATAACGCAGGGGGCCACTGAAGCTTTCTTT. As protein: CASTITQGATEAFF.

The V gene is TRBV30, the J gene TRBJ2-3, with D maybe TRBD1 (5 bases). CDR3 size: 13 residues. Germline lookup yields CDR1 GTSNPN and CDR2 SVGIG (reference sequence). V shed 5 bases and J shed 4 bases, with 13 bases lying between them. CDR3 region: CAWSRQSPDTQYF. CDR3 sequence (DNA): TGTGCCTGGTCCCGACAGTCCCCAGATACGCAGTATTTT.

The CDR3, as DNA: TGTGCCAGCGGGGTACGGGCGGGTCCCAATGGCTACACCTTC. It codes for CASGVRAGPNGYTF. The V call is TRBV2, the J call TRBJ1-2; no definite D call. This CDR3 is 14 amino acids long. The germline gives CDR1 SNHLY, CDR2 FYNNEI. The germline V and J ends were trimmed by 8 bases and 6 bases, with 19 bases remaining between them.

The chain combines TRBV21-1 with TRBJ2-5; TRBD2, the D gene given by the table, was not confirmed from the DNA. TRBV21-1 is flagged as a pseudogene. This CDR3 contains 17 residues. For the CDR3, the DNA is TGTGCCAGCAGCAACTCCACTAGCGGGGGGCCCCAAGAGACCCAGTACTTC. Protein product: CASSNSTSGGPQETQYF.

The chain couples TRBV28 to TRBJ1-3; D is undetermined. The germline V gene encodes CDR1 MDHEN and CDR2 SYDVKM. V shed 5 bases and J shed 5 bases, with 1 base lying between them. The CDR3 is made up of 10 amino acids. Here the CDR3 DNA reads TGTGCCAGCAGTCGAAACACCATATATTTT. Its translation: CASSRNTIYF.

The genes are TRBV7-2 and TRBJ1-5; TRBD1 matches 7 bases. Trimming at V came to 1 base and at J to 4 bases, leaving 1 base not matched to a gene. CDR3 size: 14 residues. Germline V gene data show CDR1 as SGHTA and CDR2 as FQGNSA. The chain's CDR3 is CASSLETGNQPQHF. The DNA of the CDR3 is TGTGCCAGCAGCTTAGAGACAGGGAATCAGCCCCAGCATTTT.